The 24 T cell receptor beta chains reported below all come from one sample, sequenced in a study of human T cells and chemical hapten exposure. TCRdb redid the calling of the RACE reads with MiXCR, one entry per CDR3 protein. The table includes over 70,000 distinct CDR3 sequences, roughly 10% detected once. Time point specified: patch test 2, 6 weeks after DPC sensitization. Treatment denoted: therapeutic diphenylcyclopropenone sensitization with weekly scalp DPC. The material sequenced was whole blood, taken in connection with sensitization to the hapten diphenylcyclopropenone (DPC). The receptors stem from a man between 18 and 29 years old with alopecia areata. Some clones in this sample may be carry-over from other donors' samples.

The table lists this clonotype with a few counts. V is TRBV18 and J is TRBJ1-2; D is uncertain. Per germline, CDR1 KGHSH and CDR2 LQKENI. The CDR3 totals 14 residues. Trimming took 0 bases from V and 5 from J, leaving 10 bases between them. This CDR3 reads CASSPPLVQYGYTF. CDR3 DNA: TGTGCCAGCTCACCACCGCTAGTCCAATATGGCTACACCTTC.

Many counts were recorded for this clonotype. CDR3 sequence (DNA): TGCAGTGCTAAAGGCGGGGGAGGGTCAGATACGCAGTATTTT. This encodes CSAKGGGGSDTQYF. V gene TRBV20-1 combines with J gene TRBJ2-3; 7 bases align to TRBD2. Unmatched junction bases numbered 8, after V lost 4 bases and J lost 4 bases. The CDR3 totals 14 residues. Germline CDR1 DFQATT, CDR2 SNEGSKA (reference sequence).

This chain uses TRBV9 with TRBJ1-1; no firm D call. This CDR3 has 14 residues. V dropped 0 bases and J dropped 1 base, with 7 bases sitting between them. Germline lookup yields CDR1 SGDLS and CDR2 YYNGEE. CDR3 in amino acids: CASSVGPENTEAFF. The CDR3, as DNA: TGTGCCAGCAGCGTAGGTCCAGAGAACACTGAAGCTTTCTTT.

The CDR3 DNA reads as TGTGCCAGCAGTTCCGACGCCGATGAAAAACTGTTTTTT. This translates into CASSSDADEKLFF. This chain connects TRBV7-8 to TRBJ1-4; no clear D gene. The CDR3 runs to 13 residues. Germline V gives CDR1 SGHVS, CDR2 FQNEAQ. Trimming stripped 6 bases from V and 6 bases from J, with 11 bases between.

This clonotype was seen many times. The rearrangement joins TRBV6-2 or TRBV6-3 to TRBJ2-3; 7 bases agree with TRBD2. This CDR3 contains 14 residues. From germline, CDR1 is MNHEY and CDR2 SVGEGT. Trimming cost V 6 bases and J 1 base; bases outside gene matches: 4. CDR3 region: CASRQRGGTDTQYF. CDR3 bases: TGTGCCAGCAGGCAACGGGGGGGCACAGATACGCAGTATTTT.

The V gene is TRBV7-9, the J gene TRBJ1-1; no definite D call. The germline V gene has CDR1 SEHNR and CDR2 FQNEAQ (reference sequence). V was cut by 5 bases and J by 10 bases, with 8 bases left in between. This CDR3 has 10 amino acids. CDR3: CASSGEGAFF. CDR3 coding DNA: TGTGCCAGCAGCGGTGAGGGAGCTTTCTTT.

V gene TRBV7-9 combines with J gene TRBJ1-2; D gene ambiguous. The CDR3 length is 14 residues. The V gene's germline CDR1 is SEHNR and CDR2 FQNEAQ (reference sequence). V was shortened by 1 base and J by 2 bases, with 8 bases between the two germline ends. CDR3 sequence: CASSLVVRNYGYTF. The CDR3 bases are TGTGCCAGCAGCTTAGTCGTTAGGAACTATGGCTACACCTTC.

There are a few counts of this clonotype. The rearrangement links TRBV7-2 to TRBJ1-6; D is unresolved. CDR1 is SGHTA, CDR2 FQGNSA, per germline. V lost 5 bases, J lost 7 bases, and 15 bases lay in between. The CDR3 runs to 15 residues. CDR3 coding DNA: TGTGCCAGCAGCGCAATCGTGCGCAGAAATTCACCCCTCCACTTT. Its protein is CASSAIVRRNSPLHF. Together with reference TRBV7-2 and TRBJ1-6, the CDR3 gives the full variable domain: GAGVSQSPSNKVTEKGKDVELRCDPISGHTALYWYRQSLGQGLEFLIYFQGNSAPDKSGLPSDRFSAERTGGSVSTLTIQRTQQEDSAVYLCASSAIVRRNSPLHFGNGTRLTVT.

This clonotype was seen at least ten times. The J gene is TRBJ1-1, the V gene TRBV7-9, with no clear D. CDR1 is SEHNR and CDR2 is FQNEAQ in the germline V gene (reference sequence). This CDR3 spans 16 amino acids. V was shortened by 5 bases and J by 8 bases, with 24 bases between the two germline ends. For the CDR3, the DNA is TGTGCCAGCAGCGACCCTTGGAGGGCCGCCTTGAAAGAAGCTTTCTTT. Translating gives CASSDPWRAALKEAFF.

The sample holds a few counts of this clonotype. This chain connects TRBV4-3 to TRBJ1-2, with a possible D match to TRBD1 (6 bases). V dropped 0 bases and J dropped 6 bases, with 8 bases sitting between them. Per germline, CDR1 LGHNA and CDR2 YSLEER. The CDR3 extends over 13 amino acids. The CDR3 region is CASSQDKGDGYTF. As DNA, the CDR3 is TGCGCCAGCAGCCAAGATAAGGGGGATGGCTACACCTTC.

This clonotype was recorded a few times. The genes are TRBV12-3 or TRBV12-4 and TRBJ1-2; D not resolved. The CDR3 spans 13 residues. Between the trimmed V and J ends, which lost 5 bases and 4 bases, there was a span of 11 bases. The CDR3 DNA is TGTGCCAGCAGTGTTAGGGAAGGCTATGGCTACACCTTC. Translating it yields CASSVREGYGYTF.

This clonotype was detected ten times or more. V usage is TRBV6-1 and J usage is TRBJ2-5; D unclear. The germline gives CDR1 MNHNS, CDR2 SASEGT. V lost 8 bases to trimming and J lost 4 bases, with 11 bases between them. CDR3 length: 12 amino acids. The CDR3 loop reads CASLRIGETQYF. The CDR3 DNA is TGTGCCAGCCTTCGGATTGGAGAGACCCAGTACTTC.

This clonotype was found many times. The chain links TRBV5-1 to TRBJ1-4; D is ambiguous. The CDR3 totals 15 residues. Trimming removed 1 base at V and 1 base at J, with 8 bases between. Germline CDR1 is SGHRS and CDR2 is YFSETQ. DNA of the CDR3: TGCGCCAGCAGCTTGTGGTCGGGAACTAATGAAAAACTGTTTTTT. It translates to CASSLWSGTNEKLFF. The whole variable domain, remainder taken from reference TRBV5-1 and TRBJ1-4, is KAGVTQTPRYLIKTRGQQVTLSCSPISGHRSVSWYQQTPGQGLQFLFEYFSETQRNKGNFPGRFSGRQFSNSRSEMNVSTLELGDSALYLCASSLWSGTNEKLFFGSGTQLSVL.

This clonotype was seen only a few times. The chain recombines TRBV10-3 with TRBJ1-4, with TRBD1 matching over 7 bases. V lost 6 bases, J lost 6 bases, and 7 bases stayed unmatched. This CDR3 spans 14 amino acids. From germline, CDR1 is ENHRY and CDR2 SYGVKD. The CDR3: CAISSGTVDEKLFF. The CDR3 DNA reads as TGTGCCATCAGCTCCGGGACAGTGGATGAAAAACTGTTTTTT.

The chain couples TRBV29-1 to TRBJ1-2; TRBD1 agrees at 7 bases. The length of the CDR3 is 14 residues. J was trimmed by 3 bases and V by 5 bases; bases with no gene match: 9. CDR1 SQVTM and CDR2 ANQGSEA come from the germline V gene. CDR3 bases: TGCAGCGTTCGGGGGGACGACAGGGACTATGGCTACACCTTC. Translation: CSVRGDDRDYGYTF.

This clonotype was observed at least ten times. The chain couples TRBV19 to TRBJ1-2; TRBD1 agrees at 7 bases. Germline assignment: CDR1 LNHDA and CDR2 SQIVND (reference sequence). The V gene end was trimmed by 3 bases and the J gene end by 8 bases; junction bases not matched to a gene: 6. This CDR3 is built from 13 residues. The CDR3 coding sequence is TGTGCCAGTAGTATGGGCCAGGGGGACGGCTACACCTTC. Translating gives CASSMGQGDGYTF.

The sample holds a few counts of this clonotype. This rearrangement joins TRBV6-1 to TRBJ2-7; D is undetermined. Deletions cut 11 bases from V and 3 bases from J, with 2 bases between. The germline CDR1 and CDR2 sequences are MNHNS and SASEGT. The CDR3 is made up of 8 amino acids. In DNA form, the CDR3 reads TGTGCCTTCTACGAGCAGTACGTC. Translating gives CAFYEQYV.

This clonotype has a handful of counts. The rearrangement joins TRBV28 to TRBJ1-2; D perhaps matches TRBD1 (6 bases). In germline, CDR1 is MDHEN, CDR2 SYDVKM. Trimming removed 5 bases from V and 4 bases from J, with 14 bases in between. The CDR3 length is 14 residues. In DNA, the CDR3 is TGTGCCAGCAGTAACAGGGCTAGTTCCTATGGCTACACCTTC. Its protein product is CASSNRASSYGYTF.

In this sample, this clonotype turned up a few times. The V gene is TRBV20-1, the J gene TRBJ2-1; unclear D gene. The CDR3 length is 9 residues. Between the trimmed V and J ends, which lost 6 bases and 12 bases, there was a span of 9 bases. CDR1 and CDR2 (germline): DFQATT, SNEGSKA (reference sequence). The CDR3, as DNA: TGCAGTGCGGAAGCTGGGCAGTTCTTC. Amino acids: CSAEAGQFF.

This clonotype occurred a few times. The chain has TRBV7-7 and TRBJ2-5; TRBD1 might be the D (5 bases). The CDR3 loop spans 13 amino acids. Germline V CDR1 and CDR2: SSHAT, FNYEAQ (reference sequence). V gave up 3 bases and J gave up 7 bases, with 12 bases separating them. Here the CDR3 reads CASSLDKQGTQYF. As DNA, the CDR3 is TGTGCCAGCAGCTTGGACAAGCAGGGGACCCAGTACTTC.

This clonotype came up many times. V is TRBV10-3 and J is TRBJ1-1; unclear D gene. This CDR3 has 12 amino acids. In germline, CDR1 is ENHRY, CDR2 SYGVKD. Trimming removed 3 bases from V and 6 bases from J, with 8 bases in between. The CDR3 protein is CAISERLAEAFF. The DNA of the CDR3 is TGTGCCATCAGTGAACGCCTCGCTGAAGCTTTCTTT.

The table lists this clonotype with a few counts. This chain's CDR3 is CSASAGLAGGTDTQYF. The CDR3 bases are TGCAGTGCTAGTGCGGGACTAGCGGGGGGCACAGATACGCAGTATTTT. The genes are TRBV20-1 and TRBJ2-3, with 14 bases identical to TRBD2. Germline CDR1 reads DFQATT; CDR2 reads SNEGSKA (reference sequence). V shed 3 bases and J 1 base; nucleotides not matched to a gene: 3. This CDR3 is 16 amino acids long.

At least ten counts were recorded for this clonotype. This chain links TRBV7-2 with TRBJ2-5, with 7 bases fitting TRBD1. CDR1 is SGHTA, CDR2 FQGNSA, per germline. The CDR3 contains 13 residues. V was clipped by 4 bases and J by 2 bases; unmatched bases: 1. The CDR3, as DNA: TGTGCCAGCAGCTCGGACAGGCAAGAGACCCAGTACTTC. Translating gives CASSSDRQETQYF.

V gene TRBV7-8 combines with J gene TRBJ2-3, with D uncertain. Germline V gene sequence: CDR1 SGHVS, CDR2 FQNEAQ. With 1 base removed from V and 0 bases from J, the gap between germline ends came to 8 bases. There are 15 residues in the CDR3. As DNA, the CDR3 is TGTGCCAGCAGCTTAGAGGCTGGTAGCACAGATACGCAGTATTTT. It translates to CASSLEAGSTDTQYF.